This T cell receptor beta chain is drawn from a study of CD8 T cells in Susac syndrome (dated by TCRdb to about 2019). Regarding the complete study: Whether CD8+ T cell activation and differentiation in Susac syndrome was antigen driven was tested using repertoire sequencing.

From the cysteine through the phenylalanine, the CDR3 covers 14 amino acids. Kept here is only the CDR3 DNA, which spans 42 bases and is read in frame from base 1. The germline V gene sets CDR1 to SGHRS and CDR2 to YFSETQ. Between the V and J ends, shortened by 4 bases and 9 bases respectively, the junction contains 14 bases. RNA was extracted using the RNeasy kit, and roughly 0.5 to 1 microgram was reverse transcribed with random hexamers. The immunoSEQ multiplex PCR assay, which covers 54 Vbeta and 13 Jbeta segments, was used to amplify TCR beta CDR3 regions. PCR amplification bias was corrected using a synthetic template baseline for primer optimization and computational correction. The study's own analysis went as follows. Reads were annotated to V, D and J genes per IMGT and analyzed with immunoSEQ Analyzer, keeping only productive sequences. Clonality was computed as one minus Shannon entropy normalized by log2 of the number of productive unique sequences. For each patient and control, public and private clones were evaluated among the 100 most prevalent clones. Clones were defined as Susac-specific when absent from the healthy and MS cohorts, from fewer than 1,200 published viral clones and from other ImmuneACCESS disease sequences. Using fastp at Q25 and MiXCR, TCRdb reprocessed the public reads and kept productive beta chains. Rows are unified per CDR3 protein, each entry keeping the most common DNA and genes. It is TCRdb's table, rather than the study itself, that gives the V and J calls and clone size. Counted in this sample were 150,000 to 200,000 distinct CDR3 sequences; about 93% of them appeared once. Roughly 0.13% of the sample rests with the top ten.

The sample holds one count of this clonotype. Its recognized antigen is unknown. Base qualities are not recorded, but no much larger clone differs from it by a single base. A single read is weak support. Summary of the overall study and its limitations: The number of individuals in the TCR sequencing and HLA analysis was acknowledged as relatively small.

Peripheral blood CD8+ and CD4+ T cells from healthy donors, Susac syndrome patients and multiple sclerosis patients were profiled by high-throughput TCR beta sequencing. Healthy donors were included as age- and sex-matched controls. Bulk CD8+ and CD4+ T cells were purified magnetically by negative isolation, whereas CD8+ TEMRA cells were enriched by FACS. Blood was drawn into EDTA tubes, processed within 24 hours, and PBMCs were isolated by density gradient centrifugation. PBMCs intended for TCR sequencing were cryopreserved in liquid nitrogen and thawed later in a water bath at 37 degrees C. The sorted or isolated CD4+, CD8+ and CD8+ TEMRA cells reached a purity of at least 90%.

The sequence was collected from a human donor in good health. Sequencing was carried out using CD4+ T cells from PBMCs. The V and J segments used are TRBV5-1 and TRBJ1-6; perhaps TRBD1 is the D gene, with 5 bases matching. The bases read TGCGCCAGCAGCGACCACGGGGGGGGTTCACCCCTCCACTTT. It is translated as CASSDHGGGSPLHF.